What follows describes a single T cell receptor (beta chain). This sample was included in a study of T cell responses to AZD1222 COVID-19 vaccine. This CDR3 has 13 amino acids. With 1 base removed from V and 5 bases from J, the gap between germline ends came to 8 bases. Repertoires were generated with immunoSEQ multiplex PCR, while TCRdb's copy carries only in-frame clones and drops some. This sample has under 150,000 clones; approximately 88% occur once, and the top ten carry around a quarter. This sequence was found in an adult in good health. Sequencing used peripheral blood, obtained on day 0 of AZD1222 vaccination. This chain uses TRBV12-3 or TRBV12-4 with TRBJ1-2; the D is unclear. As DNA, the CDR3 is TGTGCCAGCAGTTTAGGGCCGGGGTATGGCTACACCTTC. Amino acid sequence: CASSLGPGYGYTF.